This is a list of T cell receptor beta chains from one sample in a study of blood T cell repertoires in COVID-19. The assay was immunoSEQ multiplex PCR, and TCRdb's table has in-frame clones only and misses some. The sample carries 310,000 or so clones, about 85% recorded once. The sample was PBMCs or T cells enriched from blood (not recorded which). All receptors come from a woman aged 25 to 39 who had recovered from COVID-19. CDR3s include the opening cysteine and the closing phenylalanine or tryptophan. D genes are given only for firm matches. Rows give clone size only sometimes, using once, few, many, or a class for an expanded clone.

abundance,v_gene,d_gene,j_gene,CDR3aa,CDR3nt
NA,TRBV9,NA,TRBJ2-2,CASSAQEPGELFF,TGTGCCAGCAGCGCACAGGAGCCCGGGGAGCTGTTTTTT
NA,TRBV7-8,TRBD2,TRBJ2-1,CASNGPGLAGRDEQFF,TGTGCCAGCAATGGTCCGGGACTAGCGGGGCGGGATGAGCAGTTCTTC
NA,TRBV7-3,TRBD1,TRBJ1-2,CASSLSTGQVSDGYTF,TGTGCCAGCAGCTTATCGACAGGGCAGGTATCGGATGGCTACACCTTC
NA,TRBV6-5,TRBD1,TRBJ2-2,CASSRQGGGELFF,TGTGCCAGCAGCAGACAGGGTGGCGGGGAGCTGTTTTTT
NA,TRBV4-1,NA,TRBJ2-6,CASTPLSGANVLTF,TGCGCCAGCACCCCCCTCTCTGGGGCCAACGTCCTGACTTTC
few,TRBV7-9,NA,TRBJ1-2,CASSSRTALSNYGYTF,TGTGCCAGCAGCTCAAGGACAGCCCTCTCTAACTATGGCTACACCTTC
few,TRBV29-1,NA,TRBJ1-1,CSPVRGGNTEAFF,TGCAGTCCTGTGAGGGGGGGGAACACTGAAGCTTTCTTT
once,TRBV11-2,NA,TRBJ2-1,CASSLAGINEQFF,TGTGCCAGCAGCTTAGCCGGTATCAATGAGCAGTTCTTC
NA,TRBV27,TRBD1,TRBJ2-1,CASSFRDRGPDEQFF,TGTGCCAGCAGTTTCCGGGACAGGGGGCCCGATGAGCAGTTCTTC
NA,TRBV2,TRBD1,TRBJ1-1,CASSSDRGRTEAFF,TGTGCCAGCAGTAGTGACAGGGGGCGTACTGAAGCTTTCTTT
NA,TRBV7-3,NA,TRBJ1-1,CASRLKWNTEAFF,TGTGCCAGCAGACTGAAGTGGAACACTGAAGCTTTCTTT
NA,TRBV6-2/TRBV6-3,TRBD1,TRBJ1-1,CASSEPPGQILTSTEAFF,TGTGCCAGCAGTGAGCCTCCGGGACAGATACTAACGTCCACTGAAGCTTTCTTT
NA,TRBV18,NA,TRBJ1-1,CASSQGLNTEAFF,TGTGCCAGCTCACAGGGACTTAACACTGAAGCTTTCTTT
NA,TRBV12-5,TRBD1,TRBJ1-2,CASGQGQGSSYGYTF,TGTGCTAGTGGTCAGGGACAGGGGAGTAGCTATGGCTACACCTTC
NA,TRBV29-1,TRBD1,TRBJ1-2,CSVETQGIGYTF,TGCAGCGTGGAGACACAGGGGATCGGCTACACCTTC
NA,TRBV29-1,TRBD2,TRBJ2-1,CSVGLGLAGDRGNEQFF,TGCAGCGTTGGGCTCGGACTAGCGGGGGATAGGGGCAATGAGCAGTTCTTC
NA,TRBV19,NA,TRBJ2-2,CASSIDRQAVLRTGELFF,TGTGCCAGTAGTATAGACCGACAGGCTGTCCTTCGTACCGGGGAGCTGTTTTTT
NA,TRBV27,NA,TRBJ1-2,CASSLSVGTNYGYTF,TGTGCCAGCAGTTTATCGGTCGGGACTAACTATGGCTACACCTTC
NA,TRBV5-4,NA,TRBJ1-3,CASSFRGGVGNTIYF,TGTGCCAGCAGCTTTCGCGGGGGCGTCGGAAACACCATATATTTT
NA,TRBV19,TRBD1,TRBJ1-3,CASSRDRVPGNTIYF,TGTGCCAGTAGTAGAGACAGGGTCCCTGGAAACACCATATATTTT